Below, one T cell receptor beta chain is given with its context. Its antigen specificity is not known. No qualities accompany the bases; no much larger clone lies one base away. This entry comes from a study of blood T cell repertoires in COVID-19 (dated by TCRdb to about 2020). As for the study more broadly: The collaborator samples originated in the United States, Italy and Spain and spanned the acute and convalescent phases of COVID-19. Subjects who had been exposed to COVID-19, were actively infected with it, or had recovered from it provided the deeply sampled blood TCRbeta repertoires that made up the dataset. Where available, HLA class I and class II types were taken from metadata supplied by the sample provider and were not determined by assay-based typing. The material from the prospective study consisted of cDNA or gDNA derived from T cells, B-cell-depleted T cells, or PBMCs. The repertoires were released in a freely available public database meant as a resource for research on the immune response to SARS-CoV-2. The sample metadata nearly always contained a de-identified subject ID, COVID-19 status, age in years and sex. The samples were drawn from two sources: the first 160 participants of the ongoing ImmuneRACE study, and 1,254 subjects contributed by 6 global collaborators.

The immunoSEQ Assay, a bias-controlled multiplex PCR, was used to amplify TCRbeta CDR3 regions from genomic DNA. The paper's data handling went like this. Within the assay, amplification of reference gene primers was used to estimate how many nucleated cells each sample contained. Sequence reads were collapsed and filtered to measure the absolute abundance of every unique TCRbeta CDR3 rearrangement. For each sample, productive Simpson clonality was calculated as the square root of Simpson's diversity index across productive rearrangements. TCRdb stores this immuneACCESS table with in-frame sequences only. Part of the clones is absent; in the studies checked, under half of the shortfall reflects unresolved V genes, and no reason is known for the rest. The DNA was the basis for D and trimming; V, J and clone size are from that table. The sample profile shows 200,000 to 250,000 clones; 80% to 85% of them were found once. Of the sample, about 11% falls within the top ten clones.

Unmatched junction bases come to 8, with V trimmed by 4 bases and J by 4 bases. Looking up the germline V gene yields CDR1 SGDLS and CDR2 YYNGEE. The CDR3 contains 16 residues, cysteine and phenylalanine counted. CDR3 DNA is the only sequence kept; it has 48 bases, read in frame from the first base. One collaborating source in Seattle enrolled patients while the patients were actively infected and followed the patients over time throughout the course of disease. The collaborating institutions used their own protocols to collect whole blood in K2EDTA tubes. For TCRbeta analysis, collaborators shipped samples in one of three forms: frozen whole blood, isolated PBMCs, or DNA extracted from either of those sample types. What the work shows at the level of the full study, not this receptor alone: How much clinical and demographic metadata was included differed by source and by participant, and the metadata was provided uncurated.

Rearrangement joined TRBV9 to TRBJ2-1; 10 middle bases align to TRBD1. The TCR originated in a woman older than 75 with COVID-19, enrolled during active disease. The sample consisted of peripheral blood. The CDR3 region reads CASSPRQGALYNEQFF. The DNA is TGTGCCAGCAGCCCCAGACAGGGGGCTTTATACAATGAGCAGTTCTTC. Here the CDR3 is joined to the reference TRBV9 and TRBJ2-1 genes, and the full variable domain is: DSGVTQTPKHLITATGQRVTLRCSPRSGDLSVYWYQQSLDQGLQFLIQYYNGEERAKGNILERFSAQQFPDLHSELNLSSLELGDSALYFCASSPRQGALYNEQFFGPGTRLTVL.